This T cell receptor beta chain comes out of a study of technical replicates of blood from four donors. The method was immunoSEQ multiplex PCR; TCRdb's version includes in-frame clones alone and lacks a portion of them. The table records some 71,000 clones, roughly 96% of them present only once. V lost 6 bases and J lost 3; bases outside the gene matches: 15. Germline CDR1 reads PRHDT; CDR2 reads FYEKMQ (reference sequence). The CDR3 extends over 17 amino acids. The chain carries TRBV13 and TRBJ2-7, with 9 bases aligning to TRBD2. Material for sequencing was T cells isolated from PBMCs. This TCR came from a human donor in good health. CDR3 region: CASSLTFSGRGDYEQYF. Written as DNA, the CDR3 is TGTGCCAGCAGTCTCACCTTTAGCGGGAGAGGGGACTACGAGCAGTACTTC.